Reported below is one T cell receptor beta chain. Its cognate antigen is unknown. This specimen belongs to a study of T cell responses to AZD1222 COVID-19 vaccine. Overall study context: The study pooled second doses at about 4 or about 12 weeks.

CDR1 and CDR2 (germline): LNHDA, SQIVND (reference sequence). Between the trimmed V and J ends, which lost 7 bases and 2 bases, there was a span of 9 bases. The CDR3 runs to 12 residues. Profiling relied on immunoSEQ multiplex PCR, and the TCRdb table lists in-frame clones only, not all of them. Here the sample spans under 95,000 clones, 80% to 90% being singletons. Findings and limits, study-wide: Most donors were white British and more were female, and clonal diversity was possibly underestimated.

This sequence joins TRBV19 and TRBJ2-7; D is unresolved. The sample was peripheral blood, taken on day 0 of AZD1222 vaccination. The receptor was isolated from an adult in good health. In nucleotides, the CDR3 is TGTGCCAGTACGGCGGATACCTACGAGCAGTACTTC. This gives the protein CASTADTYEQYF. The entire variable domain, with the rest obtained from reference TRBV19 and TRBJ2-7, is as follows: DGGITQSPKYLFRKEGQNVTLSCEQNLNHDAMYWYRQDPGQGLRLIYYSQIVNDFQKGDIAEGYSVSREKKESFPLTVTSAQKNPTAFYLCASTADTYEQYFGPGTRLTVT.